One sample yielded the 5 T cell receptor beta chains listed below, sequenced in a study of shared clonotypes between healthy human individuals. Libraries were prepared by immunoSEQ multiplex PCR; TCRdb keeps only in-frame clonotypes and omits some of them. The sample consists of 450,000 to 500,000 clones, around 80% of them appearing once. The sequenced material came from PBMCs. The receptors were sampled from a woman aged 40-49 years in good health. Some clones in this sample may be carry-over from other donors' samples.

This clone was observed a few times. The V and J genes are TRBV4-3 and TRBJ1-2; D is perhaps TRBD1 (6 bases). The V end was cut by 2 bases, the J end by 5 bases, with 12 bases between. The CDR3 has 14 residues. The germline V gene encodes CDR1 LGHNA and CDR2 YSLEER. The CDR3 DNA reads as TGCGCCAGCAGCCAAACCGGCACAGGGTATGGCTACACCTTC. Translated: CASSQTGTGYGYTF.

This clone has just one count. The chain combines TRBV2 with TRBJ2-1; tentative D call: TRBD2 (7 bases). Trimming took off 2 bases at V and 1 base at J, with 12 bases between the two ends. The CDR3 extends over 16 amino acids. CDR1 is SNHLY and CDR2 is FYNNEI in the germline V gene. CDR3 coding DNA: TGTGCCAGCAGTGAAAATGGGAGGGGGTCCTACAATGAGCAGTTCTTC. This gives the protein CASSENGRGSYNEQFF.

A remark on this clone: Other DNA sequences of this sample code for an identical CDR3. The CDR3: CASSVTSASYEQYF. The CDR3 DNA is TGTGCCAGCAGCGTGACTAGCGCATCCTACGAGCAGTACTTC. The genes are TRBV9 and TRBJ2-7; 8 bases agree with TRBD2. The germline CDR1 and CDR2 sequences are SGDLS and YYNGEE. J gave up 1 base and V 2 bases, and 2 bases lay outside the gene matches. The CDR3 loop spans 14 amino acids.

This clone has just one count. The chain is built from TRBV6-1 and TRBJ2-3; 8 bases align to TRBD2. The germline gives CDR1 MNHNS, CDR2 SASEGT. The CDR3 extends over 16 amino acids. Trimming took 3 bases from V and 2 from J; bases not matched to a gene: 7. For the CDR3, the DNA is TGTGCCAGCAGTGACAGCGCGGGAGGTGCCACAGATACGCAGTATTTT. Translated: CASSDSAGGATDTQYF.

The chain combines TRBV28 with TRBJ2-7; D may correspond to TRBD1 or TRBD2 (6 bases each). Germline V CDR1 and CDR2: MDHEN, SYDVKM. There are 17 residues in the CDR3. The V end lost 2 bases, the J end lost 3 bases, and 20 bases lay between the germline ends. This CDR3 is CASSLPGDTETLYEQYF. DNA of the CDR3: TGTGCCAGCAGTTTACCGGGGGACACCGAAACCCTCTACGAGCAGTACTTC.